This passage covers 4 T cell receptor beta chains from one sample sequenced in a study of PD-1 blockade in classical Hodgkin lymphoma. This table comes from immunoSEQ multiplex PCR, and its TCRdb copy is limited to in-frame clones, with some not included. The sample includes around 40,000 clones, about 72% of them seen just once. Following autologous stem cell transplantation, relapse occurred in every patient, and exposure to brentuximab vedotin varied. This sample comprised peripheral blood mononuclear cells (PBMCs), obtained at baseline. These receptors all stem from a human donor with classical Hodgkin lymphoma.

The rearrangement uses TRBV4-3 and TRBJ1-1; D unclear. V lost 1 base to trimming and J lost 6 bases, with 9 bases between them. CDR1 is LGHNA, CDR2 YSLEER, per germline. This CDR3 is 13 amino acids long. The CDR3 DNA reads TGCGCCAGCAGCCAAGGTTTACGGGCTGAAGCTTTCTTT. Translation: CASSQGLRAEAFF.

The V call is TRBV6-1, the J call TRBJ1-1, with D possibly being TRBD1 (6 bases). Germline CDR1 and CDR2: MNHNS and SASEGT. This CDR3 spans 15 amino acids. V lost 4 bases to trimming and J lost 0 bases, with 12 bases between them. CDR3 amino acids: CASSAQGWLNTEAFF. The CDR3 DNA reads TGTGCCAGCAGTGCTCAGGGGTGGCTGAACACTGAAGCTTTCTTT.

V is TRBV10-3 and J is TRBJ1-2; TRBD1 matches 8 bases. J was trimmed by 0 bases and V by 8 bases; bases with no gene match: 14. This CDR3 has 17 residues. CDR1 and CDR2 from the germline V gene are ENHRY and SYGVKD. CDR3 amino acids: CAIPGVGRGRTNYGYTF. The CDR3 coding sequence is TGTGCCATCCCAGGGGTGGGCAGGGGGCGAACTAACTATGGCTACACCTTC.

This chain uses TRBV7-6 with TRBJ2-3, with 7 positions matching TRBD2. CDR1 and CDR2 (germline): SGHVS, FNYEAQ. J was trimmed by 4 bases and V by 2 bases; bases with no gene match: 9. The CDR3 runs 16 residues. CDR3 nucleotides: TGTGCCAGCAGCTTATTGAGCGGGGAAGTGCCAGATACGCAGTATTTT. As protein: CASSLLSGEVPDTQYF.